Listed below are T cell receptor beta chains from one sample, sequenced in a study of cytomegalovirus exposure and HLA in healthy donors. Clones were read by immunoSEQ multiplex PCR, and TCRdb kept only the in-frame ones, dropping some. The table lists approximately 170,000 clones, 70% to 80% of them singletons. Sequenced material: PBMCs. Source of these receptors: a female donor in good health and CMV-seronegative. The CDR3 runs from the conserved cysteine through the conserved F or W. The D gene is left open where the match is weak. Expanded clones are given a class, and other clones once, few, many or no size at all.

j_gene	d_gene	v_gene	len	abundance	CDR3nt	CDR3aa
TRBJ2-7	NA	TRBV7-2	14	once	TGTGCCAGCAGCTTAGGGGGACTGTCCTACGAGCAGTACTTC	CASSLGGLSYEQYF
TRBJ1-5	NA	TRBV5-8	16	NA	TGTGCCAGCAGCTTGGCCGGGGGATGGAGCAATCAGCCCCAGCATTTT	CASSLAGGWSNQPQHF
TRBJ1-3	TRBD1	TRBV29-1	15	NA	TGCAGCGTTGCCCTGGGACAGAACTCTGGAAACACCATATATTTT	CSVALGQNSGNTIYF
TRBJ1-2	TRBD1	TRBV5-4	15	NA	TGTGCCAGCAGCTACTTAATAGGACAGGGGTATGGCTACACCTTC	CASSYLIGQGYGYTF
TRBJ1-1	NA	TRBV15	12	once	TGTGCCACCAGCCGAAGGGGGGGTGAAGCTTTCTTT	CATSRRGGEAFF
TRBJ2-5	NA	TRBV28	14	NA	TGTGCCAGCAGTTTGGCGACCACGGGGGAGACCCAGTACTTC	CASSLATTGETQYF
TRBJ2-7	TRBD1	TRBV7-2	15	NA	TGTGCCAGCAGCCTCACAGGGGGCCATACCTACGAGCAGTACTTC	CASSLTGGHTYEQYF
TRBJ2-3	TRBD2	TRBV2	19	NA	TGTGCCAGCAAGGGTTCTCTAGCGGGGGGGCATAGTCCAACAGATACGCAGTATTTT	CASKGSLAGGHSPTDTQYF
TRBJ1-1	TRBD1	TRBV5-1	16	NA	TGCGCCAGCAGCCTGGGGGGGACAGGGGTTGACACTGAAGCTTTCTTT	CASSLGGTGVDTEAFF
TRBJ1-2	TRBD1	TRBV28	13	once	TGTGCCAGCCGGGCAGGGGGGTCTTTTGGCTACACCTTC	CASRAGGSFGYTF
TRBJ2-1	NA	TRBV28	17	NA	TGTGCCAGCAGTTTACACGGGGGGCCCCTGTTCCACAATGAGCAGTTCTTC	CASSLHGGPLFHNEQFF
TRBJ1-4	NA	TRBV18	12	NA	TGTGCCAGCTCACCGAGGGGGGAAAAACTGTTTTTT	CASSPRGEKLFF
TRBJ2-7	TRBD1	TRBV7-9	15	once	TGTGCCAGCAGCCAACGGGACAGGGGCCCTCACGAGCAGTACTTC	CASSQRDRGPHEQYF
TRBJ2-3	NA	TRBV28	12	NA	TGTGCCAGCAGTCGGAGTACAGATACGCAGTATTTT	CASSRSTDTQYF
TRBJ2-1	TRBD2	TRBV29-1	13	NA	TGCAGCGTTGAGGCTAGCGGGGGCCATGAGCAGTTCTTC	CSVEASGGHEQFF
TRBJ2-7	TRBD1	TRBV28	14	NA	TGTGCCAGCAGTTTTACCGGGACAGGTTACGAGCAGTACTTC	CASSFTGTGYEQYF
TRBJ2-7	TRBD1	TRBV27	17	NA	TGTGCCAGCAGTCCCGTGGCAGGGGGCCTCGGGAAGTACGAGCAGTACTTC	CASSPVAGGLGKYEQYF
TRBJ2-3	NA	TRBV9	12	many	TGTGCCAGCAGCCAACAGGGAGATACGCAGTATTTT	CASSQQGDTQYF
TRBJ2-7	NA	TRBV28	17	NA	TGTGCCAGCAGCAGAGGGGGACGGTTAAGGGTAACCTACGAGCAGTACTTC	CASSRGGRLRVTYEQYF
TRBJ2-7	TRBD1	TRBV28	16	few	TGTGCCAGCAGTACCTCCGGGACAGGGAGCTCCTACGAGCAGTACTTC	CASSTSGTGSSYEQYF
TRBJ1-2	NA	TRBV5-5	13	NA	TGTGCCAGCAGCTCGCAGGGCACCTATGGCTACACCTTC	CASSSQGTYGYTF
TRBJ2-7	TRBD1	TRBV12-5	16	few	TGTGCTAGTGGTTTGCCTGCCGGGACAGGGTTGTACGAGCAGTACTTC	CASGLPAGTGLYEQYF
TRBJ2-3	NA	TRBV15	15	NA	TGTGCCACCAGCAGAGGTAGCGGAGCCACAGATACGCAGTATTTT	CATSRGSGATDTQYF
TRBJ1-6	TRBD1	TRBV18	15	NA	TGTGCCAGCTCACCTTGGCAGGGGGCCAATTCACCCCTCCACTTT	CASSPWQGANSPLHF